The 26 T cell receptor beta chains reported below all come from one sample, sequenced in a study of regulatory T cells in long-lasting Graves disease. Sequencing libraries for TCR beta were prepared with iRepertoire HTBI primers and Arm-PCR of CDR3 regions. In TCRdb, the multiplex PCR reads were re-called with MiXCR into one record per CDR3 protein. The profile shows hundreds of thousands of distinct CDR3 sequences, roughly 15% of them singletons. As to time point: newly diagnosed GD, antithyroid drugs for less than 3 months. Making the TCR library involved RNA that had been extracted from PBMCs. The same data also contributed to another study, on T cells in Graves' hyperthyroidism and ophthalmopathy.

The source material was peripheral blood mononuclear cells (PBMCs), sampled at new diagnosis, from a patient treated with antithyroid drugs. Receptors originate from a woman in her forties with Graves disease.

This clonotype was detected only a few times. The J gene is TRBJ2-2, the V gene TRBV6-1; 11 bases agree with TRBD2. The CDR3 is 17 residues long. Looked up from germline, CDR1 is MNHNS and CDR2 is SASEGT. After removal of 5 bases from V and 2 bases from J, the junction contained 7 bases not matched to a gene. This CDR3 reads CASSPISGRENTGELFF. The CDR3, as DNA: TGTGCCAGCAGTCCAATTAGCGGGAGGGAAAACACCGGGGAGCTGTTTTTT.

This clonotype appeared once. A read error is possible here, since a much larger clone lies one base away. The gene calls are TRBV4-2 and TRBJ2-1; D gene uncertain. The better agreement between TRBJ2-5 and the DNA end casts doubt on the J call. CDR3 length: 15 residues. The germline V gene has CDR1 LGHNA and CDR2 YNFKEQ. CDR3 in amino acids: CASSQEEGRQETQYF. For the CDR3, the DNA is TGTGCCAGCAGCCAAGAGGAAGGCAGACAAGAGACCCAGTACTTC.

This clonotype was picked up many times. The CDR3 DNA is TGTGCCAGCAGTTCCGGTTCAGCCTCCTACGAGCAGTACTTC. Encoded protein: CASSSGSASYEQYF. The chain has TRBV28 and TRBJ2-7; D remains unclear. From germline, CDR1 is MDHEN and CDR2 SYDVKM. The V end lost 4 bases, the J end lost 0 bases, and 10 bases lay between the germline ends. This CDR3 comprises 14 residues.

The chain combines TRBV20-1 with TRBJ1-5; the match to TRBD1 covers 10 bases. The ends lost 8 bases at V and 1 base at J; junction bases unmatched: 5. The V gene's germline CDR1 is DFQATT and CDR2 SNEGSKA (reference sequence). CDR3 length: 14 amino acids. The CDR3, as DNA: TGCAGTTTTCGGGGACAGGGGAGCAATCAGCCCCAGCATTTT. Residues: CSFRGQGSNQPQHF.

This clonotype was counted ten times or more. The chain has TRBV3-1 and TRBJ1-2; no clear D. Germline lookup yields CDR1 LGHDT and CDR2 YNNKEL (reference sequence). This CDR3 has 13 residues. V was shortened by 4 bases and J by 4 bases, with 10 bases between the two germline ends. CDR3 in DNA: TGTGCCAGCAGCCGGGGTATGGGCTATGGCTACACCTTC. As protein: CASSRGMGYGYTF.

This clonotype has just a few counts. The J gene is TRBJ2-7, the V gene TRBV29-1; D is possibly TRBD1 (6 bases). This CDR3 has 12 residues. In germline, CDR1 is SQVTM, CDR2 ANQGSEA. Trimming removed 5 bases from V and 4 bases from J, with 12 bases in between. The CDR3 DNA reads TGCAGCGTTCCACAGGGAGAGTACGAGCAGTACTTC. This gives the protein CSVPQGEYEQYF.

This clonotype was recorded many times. The chain has TRBV28 and TRBJ2-7, with 10 bases lining up with TRBD2. CDR1 is MDHEN, CDR2 SYDVKM, per germline. The junction had 13 bases not matched to a gene; V was cut back by 8 bases and J by 0 bases. This CDR3 is 17 amino acids long. CDR3 sequence (DNA): TGTGCCAGCGAGGCTAGCGGGAGAAGTTTAAGCTCCTACGAGCAGTACTTC. This sequence encodes CASEASGRSLSSYEQYF.

The chain employs TRBV5-6 and TRBJ1-5; TRBD1 might be the D (5 bases). The germline V gene has CDR1 SGHDT and CDR2 YYEEEE. V lost 4 bases, J lost 0 bases, and 11 bases lay in between. The CDR3 consists of 15 residues. CDR3 residues: CASSHNRFSNQPQHF. In nucleotides, the CDR3 is TGTGCCAGCAGCCACAACAGGTTTAGCAATCAGCCCCAGCATTTT.

The chain has TRBV29-1 and TRBJ2-1; perhaps TRBD1 as D (7 bases). The germline gives CDR1 SQVTM, CDR2 ANQGSEA. The CDR3 is 17 amino acids. Trimming took off 7 bases at V and 6 bases at J, with 28 bases between the two ends. CDR3 loop: CSAYIRGGTVLGNEQFF. The DNA of the CDR3 is TGCAGCGCTTATATAAGAGGGGGGACAGTCCTTGGCAATGAGCAGTTCTTC.

This clonotype has a count of ten or more. CDR3: CASSVARRVGTGELFF. The DNA for the CDR3 is TGTGCCAGCAGCGTAGCGCGGAGGGTAGGGACCGGGGAGCTGTTTTTT. V is TRBV9 and J is TRBJ2-2, with a tentative D call TRBD2 (6 bases). Between the trimmed V and J ends, which lost 0 bases and 5 bases, there was a span of 14 bases. Germline lookup yields CDR1 SGDLS and CDR2 YYNGEE. CDR3 size: 16 residues.

The V call is TRBV25-1, the J call TRBJ2-2; D is unresolved. This CDR3 comprises 14 residues. The V end lost 0 bases, the J end lost 5 bases, and 7 bases lay between the germline ends. Looked up from germline, CDR1 is MGHDK and CDR2 is SYGVNS. In DNA, the CDR3 is TGTGCCAGCAGTGAATATAGGGCGACCGGGGAGCTGTTTTTT. This sequence encodes CASSEYRATGELFF. The variable domain in full, completed from reference TRBV25-1 and TRBJ2-2, reads EADIYQTPRYLVIGTGKKITLECSQTMGHDKMYWYQQDPGMELHLIHYSYGVNSTEKGDLSSESTVSRIRTEHFPLTLESARPSHTSQYLCASSEYRATGELFFGEGSRLTVL.

This clonotype was observed a few times. The chain carries TRBV18 and TRBJ1-2, with a possible D match to TRBD1 (5 bases). The CDR3 covers 14 residues. Germline CDR1 KGHSH, CDR2 LQKENI. V gave up 3 bases and J gave up 4 bases, with 12 bases separating them. CDR3 sequence: CASSPLTAFYGYTF. The DNA for the CDR3 is TGTGCCAGCTCACCCCTGACAGCTTTCTATGGCTACACCTTC. Filled out from reference TRBV18 and TRBJ1-2, the complete variable domain reads NAGVMQNPRHLVRRRGQEARLRCSPMKGHSHVYWYRQLPEEGLKFMVYLQKENIIDESGMPKERFSAEFPKEGPSILRIQQVVRGDSAAYFCASSPLTAFYGYTFGSGTRLTVV.

This clonotype was counted at least ten times. The V and J genes are TRBV28 and TRBJ2-1; D is unresolved. CDR1 is MDHEN and CDR2 is SYDVKM in the germline V gene. Trimming took 5 bases from V and 10 from J, leaving 12 bases between them. This CDR3 spans 12 amino acids. The CDR3 loop is CASSLRVSEQFF. The CDR3 nucleotides are TGTGCCAGCAGTCTAAGGGTGAGCGAGCAGTTCTTC.

Ten or more counts support this clonotype. V and J are TRBV19 and TRBJ2-5, with 8 bases aligning to TRBD1. The better agreement between TRBJ2-1 and the DNA end casts doubt on the J call. CDR1 LNHDA and CDR2 SQIVND come from the germline V gene (reference sequence). The CDR3 extends over 16 amino acids. CDR3 sequence (DNA): TGTGCCAGTAGTAAGTTGGGCACGGACAGGGTCAATGAGCAGTTCTTC. Its translation: CASSKLGTDRVNEQFF.

The genes are TRBV5-1 and TRBJ2-3; TRBD1 matches at 10 bases. This CDR3 region has 15 residues. V was pared by 4 bases and J by 5 bases, with 7 bases of the junction left unmatched. The germline gives CDR1 SGHRS, CDR2 YFSETQ. DNA for the CDR3: TGCGCCAGCAGCCCAGGACAGGGGGTAGGAGATACGCAGTATTTT. Amino acid sequence: CASSPGQGVGDTQYF.

This clonotype has at least ten counts. This chain joins TRBV12-3 or TRBV12-4 and TRBJ1-3; D gene unclear. V dropped 7 bases and J dropped 0 bases, with 10 bases sitting between them. This CDR3 region has 14 residues. The CDR3 loop reads CASIHPPSGNTIYF. CDR3 bases: TGTGCCAGCATCCACCCGCCCTCTGGAAACACCATATATTTT.

There are a few counts of this clonotype. CDR3 bases: TGTGCCAGCAGCTTAAATTTAGGACTAGGCTCCGAGCAGTACTTC. It specifies CASSLNLGLGSEQYF. V is TRBV7-9 and J is TRBJ2-7; 7 nucleotides match TRBD2. The V segment lost 2 bases and the J segment 6 bases; nucleotides outside the gene matches: 10. CDR1 is SEHNR and CDR2 is FQNEAQ in the germline V gene (reference sequence). The CDR3 sequence is 15 residues long.

This clonotype was picked up many times. This chain links TRBV11-1 with TRBJ2-5, with D unresolved. Germline V gene lookup returns CDR1 SGHAT and CDR2 FQDESV (reference sequence). V gave up 2 bases and J gave up 5 bases, with 9 bases separating them. CDR3 length: 13 residues. CDR3 nucleotides: TGTGCCAGCAGCTTATATAAGCTGGAGACCCAGTACTTC. Translated: CASSLYKLETQYF.

As for this clonotype: A much larger clone differs from this one at a single base, so this may be a read error. This sequence joins TRBV6-5 and TRBJ2-1; TRBD2 matches 11 bases. This CDR3 spans 17 amino acids. Looked up from germline, CDR1 is MNHEY and CDR2 is SVGAGI. V lost 0 bases, J lost 6 bases, and 7 bases stayed unmatched. The CDR3 bases are TGTGCCAGCAGTTACTCGGGGACTAGCGGTATTTGCAATGAGCAGTTCTTC. Encoded protein: CASSYSGTSGICNEQFF.

This clonotype was counted only a few times. The chain employs TRBV12-3 or TRBV12-4 and TRBJ2-1, with D unresolved. V was clipped by 8 bases and J by 8 bases, with 10 bases between them. The CDR3 extends over 11 amino acids. The CDR3 DNA is TGTGCCAGCGGCAAGATCGATGAGCAGTTCTTC. Protein: CASGKIDEQFF.

This sequence joins TRBV30 and TRBJ2-1; perhaps TRBD2 as D (5 bases). V dropped 5 bases and J dropped 6 bases, with 23 bases sitting between them. The CDR3 loop spans 16 amino acids. Germline V gives CDR1 GTSNPN, CDR2 SVGIG (reference sequence). CDR3: CAWFHSTRRLRNEQFF. CDR3 DNA sequence: TGTGCCTGGTTTCATTCGACCAGGAGACTACGCAATGAGCAGTTCTTC.

This clonotype was seen repeatedly, ten times or more. The chain uses TRBV20-1 and TRBJ2-7, with D maybe TRBD2 (6 bases). Deletions cut 2 bases from V and 6 bases from J, with 17 bases between. Per germline, CDR1 DFQATT and CDR2 SNEGSKA (reference sequence). The CDR3 has 14 amino acids. CDR3 region: CSARSTPGVGEQYF. CDR3 sequence (DNA): TGCAGTGCTAGATCTACCCCGGGAGTCGGCGAGCAGTACTTC.

This clonotype was recorded at least ten times. The V gene is TRBV5-1, the J gene TRBJ2-3; 10 bases line up with TRBD1. Germline assignment: CDR1 SGHRS and CDR2 YFSETQ. The CDR3 loop spans 16 amino acids. V dropped 1 base and J dropped 5; count of bases not matched to a gene: 7. The CDR3 spells CASSLLGQGYLDTQYF. In nucleotides, the CDR3 is TGCGCCAGCAGCTTGTTGGGACAGGGGTACCTAGATACGCAGTATTTT.

This clonotype occurred many times. This sequence joins TRBV7-2 and TRBJ2-1; 9 nucleotides match TRBD2. The germline gives CDR1 SGHTA, CDR2 FQGNSA. The CDR3 spans 15 residues. The junction had 8 bases not matched to a gene; V was cut back by 6 bases and J by 5 bases. The CDR3 spells CASRPRLAANNEQFF. The DNA of the CDR3 is TGTGCCAGCAGACCTAGACTAGCGGCTAACAATGAGCAGTTCTTC.

V gene TRBV5-5 combines with J gene TRBJ2-1, with a possible D match to TRBD2 (5 bases). With 1 base removed from V and 10 bases from J, the gap between germline ends came to 15 bases. The CDR3 totals 14 residues. From germline, CDR1 is SGHKS and CDR2 YYEKEE (reference sequence). The CDR3 sequence: CASSLWSSGLEQFF. Here the CDR3 DNA reads TGTGCCAGCAGCTTGTGGTCTTCGGGGTTGGAGCAGTTCTTC.

The chain joins TRBV18 to TRBJ2-2; D possibly corresponds to TRBD2 (6 bases). Trimming pared 3 bases from V and 3 bases from J, leaving 14 bases between. Germline assignment: CDR1 KGHSH and CDR2 LQKENI. The CDR3 runs 16 residues. The CDR3: CASSPRVPGDTGELFF. The CDR3 nucleotides are TGTGCCAGCTCACCCAGGGTACCGGGGGACACCGGGGAGCTGTTTTTT.